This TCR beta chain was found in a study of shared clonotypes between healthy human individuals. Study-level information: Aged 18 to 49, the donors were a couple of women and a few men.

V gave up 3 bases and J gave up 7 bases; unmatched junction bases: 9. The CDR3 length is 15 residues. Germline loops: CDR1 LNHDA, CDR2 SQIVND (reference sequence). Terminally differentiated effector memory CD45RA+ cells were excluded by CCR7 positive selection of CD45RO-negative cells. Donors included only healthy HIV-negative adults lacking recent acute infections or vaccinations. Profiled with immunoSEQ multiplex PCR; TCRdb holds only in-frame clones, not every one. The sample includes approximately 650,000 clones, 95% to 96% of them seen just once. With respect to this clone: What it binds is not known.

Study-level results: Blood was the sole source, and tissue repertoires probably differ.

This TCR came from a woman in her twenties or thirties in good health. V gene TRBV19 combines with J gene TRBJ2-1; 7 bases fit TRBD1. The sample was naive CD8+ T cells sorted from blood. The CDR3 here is CASSIVPGGRNEQFF. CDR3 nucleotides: TGTGCCAGTAGTATTGTGCCAGGGGGTCGGAATGAGCAGTTCTTC.